This is a list of T cell receptor beta chains from one sample in a study of blood T cell repertoires in COVID-19. Assay: immunoSEQ multiplex PCR; the TCRdb copy retains only in-frame clones and omits some. In the table there are a few hundred thousand clones, approximately 89% of which are singletons. Material: peripheral blood. The receptors derive from a woman aged 25-40 years with COVID-19, enrolled during active disease. Both conserved end residues are part of each CDR3. The order of the fields is clone size, V gene, J gene, D gene, CDR3 protein, CDR3 DNA. D genes are given only for firm matches. Rows give clone size only sometimes, using once, few, many, or a class for an expanded clone.

.,TRBV27,TRBJ1-5,.,CASSFAGAFNQPQHF,TGTGCCAGCAGTTTTGCGGGGGCTTTCAATCAGCCCCAGCATTTT
.,TRBV4-1,TRBJ2-5,.,CASSQRLREETQYF,TGCGCCAGCAGCCAACGACTACGGGAAGAGACCCAGTACTTC
.,TRBV18,TRBJ1-2,.,CASSPTQGTNYGYTF,TGTGCCAGCTCACCAACGCAGGGAACAAACTATGGCTACACCTTC
.,TRBV2,TRBJ1-4,TRBD1,CASSGSRTGREKLFF,TGTGCCAGCAGTGGTTCTAGGACAGGACGAGAAAAACTGTTTTTT
.,TRBV27,TRBJ1-6,.,CASSSQTGNSPLHF,TGTGCCAGCAGTTCGCAAACAGGGAATTCACCCCTCCACTTT
.,TRBV7-7,TRBJ2-5,.,CASSFSGDRQETQYF,TGTGCCAGCAGCTTTTCGGGGGACCGCCAAGAGACCCAGTACTTC
few,TRBV2,TRBJ1-2,.,CATAGDVARGYTF,TGTGCCACCGCAGGGGACGTGGCCCGTGGCTACACCTTC
.,TRBV10-3,TRBJ1-5,.,CAISRQTYSNQPQHF,TGTGCCATCAGTCGACAGACCTATAGCAATCAGCCCCAGCATTTT
.,TRBV5-1,TRBJ1-4,.,CASSVRPTSTNEKLFF,TGCGCCAGCAGCGTACGCCCTACCTCAACTAATGAAAAACTGTTTTTT
.,TRBV18,TRBJ1-1,.,CASSPVDRGNTEAFF,TGTGCCAGCTCACCAGTGGATCGAGGGAACACTGAAGCTTTCTTT
.,TRBV18,TRBJ1-6,TRBD1,CASSPDRGRNSPLHF,TGTGCCAGCTCACCAGACAGGGGGCGGAATTCACCCCTCCACTTT
.,TRBV7-7,TRBJ2-5,TRBD1,CASSSGTGFWGGETQYF,TGTGCCAGCAGCTCCGGGACAGGGTTTTGGGGAGGAGAGACCCAGTACTTC
.,TRBV2,TRBJ1-2,.,CASSEDSSPRGYTF,TGTGCCAGCAGTGAAGACAGTTCGCCCCGAGGCTACACCTTC
.,TRBV6-5,TRBJ2-7,.,CASRTGLAYEQYF,TGTGCCAGCAGGACGGGGTTAGCCTACGAGCAGTACTTC
.,TRBV4-1,TRBJ2-1,TRBD2,CASSQGGGLGRSYNEQFF,TGCGCCAGCAGCCAAGGAGGGGGACTAGGCCGCTCCTACAATGAGCAGTTCTTC
.,TRBV7-8,TRBJ2-5,TRBD1,CASSADRGRLQETQYF,TGTGCCAGCAGCGCCGACAGGGGGCGTCTCCAAGAGACCCAGTACTTC
.,TRBV5-5,TRBJ1-2,.,CASSLTRVSGYGYTF,TGTGCCAGCAGCTTGACGCGCGTTTCAGGATATGGCTACACCTTC
.,TRBV30,TRBJ1-2,.,CAWSPHLRGYTF,TGTGCCTGGAGTCCCCACCTCCGGGGCTACACCTTC
.,TRBV7-9,TRBJ1-1,.,CASSTGGVFF,TGTGCCAGCAGCACGGGCGGGGTTTTCTTT
once,TRBV5-6,TRBJ1-2,.,CASSLNSYGYTF,TGTGCCAGCAGCTTGAACAGCTATGGCTACACCTTC
.,TRBV5-4,TRBJ2-3,TRBD1,CASSARQGAQTDTQYF,TGTGCCAGCAGTGCTCGGCAGGGGGCGCAAACAGATACGCAGTATTTT
.,TRBV15,TRBJ1-2,TRBD1,CATSWDRGHYGYTF,TGTGCCACCAGCTGGGACAGGGGGCATTATGGCTACACCTTC
.,TRBV5-1,TRBJ2-2,.,CASSLDGGGELFF,TGCGCCAGCAGCTTGGACGGAGGAGGGGAGCTGTTTTTT
.,TRBV3-1/TRBV3-2,TRBJ1-3,.,CASSPRVGNTIYF,TGTGCCAGCAGCCCCCGGGTGGGAAACACCATATATTTT
.,TRBV15,TRBJ1-2,.,CATSNIQGWAYGYTF,TGTGCCACCAGCAACATACAGGGCTGGGCCTATGGCTACACCTTC
.,TRBV5-1,TRBJ2-1,TRBD1,CASSLAGTGRGEQFF,TGCGCCAGCAGCTTAGCCGGGACAGGGCGAGGGGAGCAGTTCTTC
.,TRBV6-5,TRBJ1-6,.,CASSWYRLNSPLHF,TGTGCCAGCAGTTGGTACAGGCTTAATTCACCCCTCCACTTT
.,TRBV5-5,TRBJ2-1,TRBD2,CASSLAPLAGGYNEQFF,TGTGCCAGCAGCTTGGCCCCCCTAGCGGGGGGTTACAATGAGCAGTTCTTC
.,TRBV5-1,TRBJ2-5,TRBD1,CASSRLDPQGGLYF,TGCGCCAGCAGCCGTCTCGACCCACAGGGGGGCCTGTACTTC
.,TRBV5-5,TRBJ2-7,.,CASSLTVPTYEQYF,TGTGCCAGCAGCTTGACTGTCCCCACCTACGAGCAGTACTTC
.,TRBV11-3,TRBJ2-3,TRBD2,CASSTSGGAGTDTQYF,TGTGCCAGCAGCACAAGCGGGGGGGCCGGCACAGATACGCAGTATTTT
.,TRBV5-5,TRBJ2-3,.,CASSPTPISVSRTDTQYF,TGTGCCAGCAGCCCAACGCCAATAAGCGTTTCACGCACAGATACGCAGTATTTT
.,TRBV5-1,TRBJ1-1,.,CASSIGQPPAFF,TGCGCCAGCAGCATTGGACAGCCGCCGGCTTTCTTT
.,TRBV4-1,TRBJ1-1,TRBD1,CASSPRGLTEAFF,TGCGCCAGCAGCCCGAGGGGGCTAACTGAAGCTTTCTTT
.,TRBV5-6,TRBJ1-3,TRBD1,CASSFRQGWNTIYF,TGTGCCAGCAGCTTCCGACAGGGGTGGAACACCATATATTTT
.,TRBV4-1,TRBJ2-7,TRBD1,CASSRGQGTYEQYF,TGCGCCAGCAGCCGTGGACAGGGTACCTACGAGCAGTACTTC
.,TRBV12-3/TRBV12-4,TRBJ2-7,.,CASSLYSDEQYF,TGTGCCAGCAGTTTATATAGCGACGAGCAGTACTTC
.,TRBV27,TRBJ1-5,TRBD1,CASSLGGGGQPQHF,TGTGCCAGCAGTTTAGGAGGGGGCGGTCAGCCCCAGCATTTT
.,TRBV6-1,TRBJ1-5,TRBD1,CASSEGQFLPQHF,TGTGCCAGCAGTGAGGGACAGTTTTTGCCCCAGCATTTT
.,TRBV12-2,TRBJ2-5,.,CASRFRRLIAGKEETQYF,TGTGCAAGTCGCTTTAGGCGGTTAATAGCGGGGAAGGAAGAGACCCAGTACTTC
.,TRBV6-5,TRBJ2-3,.,CATTKAGTDTQYF,TGTGCCACTACAAAGGCGGGCACAGATACGCAGTATTTT
.,TRBV19,TRBJ2-3,TRBD1,CASSYRGRGEIPGTDTQYF,TGTGCCAGTAGCTACAGGGGAAGAGGCGAAATTCCCGGCACAGATACGCAGTATTTT
.,TRBV4-1,TRBJ2-7,TRBD2,CASSLLAGGLYEQYF,TGCGCCAGCAGCCTTCTAGCGGGGGGCCTTTACGAGCAGTACTTC
.,TRBV3-1/TRBV3-2,TRBJ1-6,.,CASSPGGAHNSPLHF,TGTGCCAGCAGCCCGGGGGGGGCCCATAATTCACCCCTCCACTTT
.,TRBV5-1,TRBJ2-7,.,CASRPTGRYEQYF,TGCGCCAGCAGACCGACAGGTCGGTATGAGCAGTACTTC